A single sample gave rise to the 26 T cell receptor beta chains below, sequenced in a study of CD8 T cells in Susac syndrome. RNA was extracted with the RNeasy kit, and a quantity of about 0.45 to 1 ug was reverse transcribed using random hexamers. TCRdb re-analysed the immunoSEQ multiplex PCR reads in MiXCR, keeping a single row per CDR3 protein. In the table there are around 170,000 distinct CDR3 sequences, about 95% of which are singletons. The specimen was CD8+ T cells from PBMCs. The source is a human donor with multiple sclerosis.

The chain is built from TRBV5-1 and TRBJ1-1, with 8 bases matching TRBD1. Per germline, CDR1 SGHRS and CDR2 YFSETQ. The CDR3 totals 14 residues. The J segment lost 10 bases and the V segment lost 0 bases, leaving 8 bases of the junction unmatched. The CDR3 here is CASSLAGGLIGAFF. DNA for the CDR3: TGCGCCAGCAGCTTGGCAGGGGGCTTGATTGGAGCTTTCTTT.

The chain is built from TRBV20-1 and TRBJ1-6, with D perhaps TRBD1 (6 bases). The CDR3 sequence is 14 residues long. CDR1 is DFQATT, CDR2 SNEGSKA, per germline (reference sequence). The germline V and J ends were trimmed by 0 bases and 10 bases, with 13 bases remaining between them. The CDR3 region has the DNA TGCAGTGCTAGAGATTGGGGGGCAGAGTCACCCCTCCACTTT. This translates into CSARDWGAESPLHF.

The chain has TRBV28 and TRBJ1-1, with D unclear. V was cut by 3 bases and J by 0 bases, with 14 bases left in between. Germline CDR1 is MDHEN and CDR2 is SYDVKM. CDR3 size: 16 residues. CDR3 DNA: TGTGCCAGCAGTTTCATCCGGGGTCAAATGAACACTGAAGCTTTCTTT. This sequence encodes CASSFIRGQMNTEAFF.

V gene TRBV30 combines with J gene TRBJ2-3; D might be TRBD1 (6 bases). V lost 2 bases to trimming and J lost 6 bases, with 21 bases between them. The CDR3 has 16 amino acids. Germline loops: CDR1 GTSNPN, CDR2 SVGIG (reference sequence). The CDR3 loop is CAWSRRTVLISDTQYF. The CDR3 DNA is TGTGCCTGGAGTAGACGGACAGTTCTAATTTCGGATACGCAGTATTTT.

This clonotype was seen just once. The V and J genes are TRBV27 and TRBJ2-1; D uncertain. Germline CDR1 reads MNHEY; CDR2 reads SMNVEV (reference sequence). The V end was cut by 6 bases, the J end by 8 bases, with 11 bases between. This CDR3 is built from 12 residues. The DNA for the CDR3 is TGTGCCAGCAGAAGGAGAGTGGATGAGCAGTTCTTC. Its protein product is CASRRRVDEQFF.

The rearrangement links TRBV6-5 to TRBJ2-7; 11 bases are shared with TRBD2. Germline loops: CDR1 MNHEY, CDR2 SVGAGI. The V and J ends lost 3 bases and 3 bases, in that order; junction bases with no gene match: 4. The CDR3 has 15 amino acids. CDR3 coding DNA: TGTGCCAGCAGTTATTCCGGGACTAGCGGCTACGAGCAGTACTTC. It translates to CASSYSGTSGYEQYF.

The J gene is TRBJ2-1, the V gene TRBV20-1; maybe TRBD2 (6 bases). The germline V gene encodes CDR1 DFQATT and CDR2 SNEGSKA (reference sequence). The germline V and J ends were trimmed by 6 bases and 8 bases, with 23 bases remaining between them. This CDR3 has 15 amino acids. CDR3 in amino acids: CSASPLAPRGDEQFF. DNA of the CDR3: TGCAGTGCGTCTCCCCTAGCGCCCAGAGGCGATGAGCAGTTCTTC.

J is TRBJ2-5 and V is TRBV28; 8 bases fit TRBD1. Germline V gene sequence: CDR1 MDHEN, CDR2 SYDVKM. The V gene end was trimmed by 3 bases and the J gene end by 3 bases; junction bases not matched to a gene: 3. CDR3 size: 14 residues. The CDR3 spells CASSFVDREETQYF. In DNA, the CDR3 is TGTGCCAGCAGTTTTGTGGACAGGGAAGAGACCCAGTACTTC.

This rearrangement joins TRBV4-1 to TRBJ2-1; D is perhaps TRBD2 (6 bases). This CDR3 is built from 15 residues. The ends were cut back, 2 bases at V and 6 bases at J, with 14 bases in the middle. Germline assignment: CDR1 MGHRA and CDR2 YSYEKL. CDR3 sequence reads: CASSQSLGAGNEQFF. For the CDR3, the DNA is TGCGCCAGCAGCCAATCCCTTGGAGCGGGCAATGAGCAGTTCTTC.

This rearrangement joins TRBV13 to TRBJ2-1; the D is unclear. The V end lost 5 bases, the J end lost 7 bases, and 9 bases lay between the germline ends. CDR3 size: 12 residues. From germline, CDR1 is PRHDT and CDR2 FYEKMQ (reference sequence). The CDR3 DNA follows: TGTGCCAGCAGCGCAGACCCTAATGAGCAGTTCTTC. Amino acids: CASSADPNEQFF.

J is TRBJ2-5 and V is TRBV15; D is possibly TRBD1 (6 bases). With 3 bases removed from V and 1 base from J, the gap between germline ends came to 15 bases. CDR1 is LNHNV, CDR2 YYDKDF, per germline (reference sequence). The CDR3 totals 16 residues. The CDR3 DNA is TGTGCCACCAGCAGTGAATCCGACAGGTTCCAAGAGACCCAGTACTTC. Translation gives CATSSESDRFQETQYF.

This chain joins TRBV2 and TRBJ1-2; 9 bases are a match to TRBD1. The V gene end was trimmed by 6 bases and the J gene end by 7 bases; junction bases not matched to a gene: 9. Germline-derived CDR1 and CDR2 are SNHLY and FYNNEI. The CDR3 spans 14 residues. CDR3 amino acids: CASRERTGESGYTF. The CDR3 nucleotides are TGTGCCAGCAGGGAAAGGACAGGGGAAAGTGGCTACACCTTC.

In this sample, this clonotype turned up once. Here the CDR3 reads CASSPMGSYNEQFF. CDR3 bases: TGTGCCAGCAGCCCGATGGGTTCCTACAATGAGCAGTTCTTC. The V and J genes are TRBV3-1 and TRBJ2-1; D ambiguous. V was cut by 4 bases and J by 1 base, with 8 bases left in between. CDR3 length: 14 residues. Germline V gives CDR1 LGHDT, CDR2 YNNKEL (reference sequence).

The chain combines TRBV10-2 with TRBJ1-2, with unresolved D. Germline CDR1 reads WSHSY; CDR2 reads SAAADI. The CDR3 spans 15 residues. Trimming stripped 5 bases from V and 1 base from J, with 14 bases between. The DNA of the CDR3 is TGCGCCAGCAGTCCCTTGTGGTATGGTAACTATGGCTACACCTTC. Its protein is CASSPLWYGNYGYTF.

This clonotype was observed once. The V gene is TRBV29-1, the J gene TRBJ2-7; perhaps D is TRBD1 or TRBD2 (5 bases each). Germline V gene sequence: CDR1 SQVTM, CDR2 ANQGSEA. CDR3 length equals 15 residues. V gave up 0 bases and J gave up 0 bases, with 12 bases separating them. CDR3 loop: CSVEDAGALSYEQYF. In DNA, the CDR3 is TGCAGCGTTGAAGACGCCGGGGCCCTCTCCTACGAGCAGTACTTC.

The rearrangement uses TRBV3-1 and TRBJ2-5, with D unclear. V lost 2 bases to trimming and J lost 5 bases, with 15 bases between them. This CDR3 region has 15 residues. Germline CDR1 reads LGHDT; CDR2 reads YNNKEL (reference sequence). The CDR3 reads CASSQSSVARETQYF. The CDR3 bases are TGTGCCAGCAGCCAATCATCGGTTGCGAGGGAGACCCAGTACTTC.

The V call is TRBV20-1, the J call TRBJ2-1; TRBD2 matches 7 bases. The J segment lost 0 bases and the V segment lost 0 bases, leaving 8 bases of the junction unmatched. This CDR3 is 17 amino acids long. CDR1 and CDR2 (germline): DFQATT, SNEGSKA (reference sequence). CDR3 loop: CSARDPLGGSSYNEQFF. The DNA of the CDR3 is TGCAGTGCTAGAGACCCGTTGGGAGGGAGCTCCTACAATGAGCAGTTCTTC.

V usage is TRBV20-1 and J usage is TRBJ2-3; the D gene is possibly TRBD2 (5 bases). Germline lookup yields CDR1 DFQATT and CDR2 SNEGSKA (reference sequence). The CDR3 covers 15 residues. Deletions cut 3 bases from V and 6 bases from J, with 19 bases between. Here the CDR3 DNA reads TGCAGTGCTAGCGGTAGCGCCGCCGGGGTGGATACGCAGTATTTT. Protein: CSASGSAAGVDTQYF.

This CDR3 reads CSGVGQASELGGYTF. The CDR3 nucleotides read TGCAGCGGCGTGGGACAGGCGTCGGAGCTGGGTGGCTACACCTTC. The V call is TRBV29-1, the J call TRBJ1-2; 8 nucleotides agree with TRBD1. Germline-derived CDR1 and CDR2 are SQVTM and ANQGSEA. The J segment lost 7 bases and the V segment lost 7 bases, leaving 17 bases of the junction unmatched. This CDR3 is 15 amino acids long.

The gene calls are TRBV15 and TRBJ2-5, with 7 nucleotides matching TRBD2. This CDR3 comprises 15 residues. Germline assignment: CDR1 LNHNV and CDR2 YYDKDF (reference sequence). V was clipped by 1 base and J by 4 bases; unmatched bases: 6. The CDR3 DNA is TGTGCCACCAGCAGAGCTGCGGGAGTTGGAGAGACCCAGTACTTC. This sequence encodes CATSRAAGVGETQYF.

This rearrangement joins TRBV29-1 to TRBJ1-4; the D gene is possibly TRBD1 (5 bases). This CDR3 has 12 residues. Trimming shortened V by 2 bases and J by 8 bases, and 9 bases separated the two germline ends. Germline V gene data show CDR1 as SQVTM and CDR2 as ANQGSEA. This chain's CDR3 is CSVESRVEKLFF. CDR3 nucleotide sequence: TGCAGCGTTGAATCCAGGGTAGAAAAACTGTTTTTT.

This chain connects TRBV2 to TRBJ1-5; D not resolved. Trimming stripped 5 bases from V and 0 bases from J, with 14 bases between. Germline-derived CDR1 and CDR2 are SNHLY and FYNNEI. CDR3 length equals 16 residues. DNA for the CDR3: TGTGCCAGCAGTTCACGACACCGACTTAGCAATCAGCCCCAGCATTTT. It codes for CASSSRHRLSNQPQHF.

This chain connects TRBV2 to TRBJ2-5; D is perhaps TRBD2 (6 bases). The CDR3 runs 14 residues. Trimming pared 4 bases from V and 7 bases from J, leaving 16 bases between. Germline V lookup: CDR1 SNHLY, CDR2 FYNNEI. This CDR3 reads CASSVGGSPGTQYF. The DNA for the CDR3 is TGTGCCAGCAGTGTGGGGGGTTCCCCGGGGACCCAGTACTTC.

The J gene is TRBJ2-2, the V gene TRBV9, with D unclear. This CDR3 contains 10 residues. With 3 bases removed from V and 9 bases from J, the gap between germline ends came to 3 bases. Germline V CDR1 and CDR2: SGDLS, YYNGEE. In DNA, the CDR3 is TGTGCCAGCAGCGGCCGGGAGCTGTTTTTT. Translating it yields CASSGRELFF.

This clonotype was counted once. The chain combines TRBV20-1 with TRBJ1-2; D possibly corresponds to TRBD1 (6 bases). CDR1 and CDR2 (germline): DFQATT, SNEGSKA (reference sequence). Between the trimmed V and J ends, which lost 0 bases and 0 bases, there was a span of 14 bases. This CDR3 contains 16 residues. The CDR3 nucleotides read TGCAGTGCTAGAGATGGGGGAACAGGGACTAACTATGGCTACACCTTC. Translated, it gives CSARDGGTGTNYGYTF.

The V call is TRBV18, the J call TRBJ2-5, with D possibly matching TRBD1 (6 bases). The CDR3 has 14 amino acids. The germline CDR1 and CDR2 sequences are KGHSH and LQKENI. The V end lost 2 bases, the J end lost 4 bases, and 11 bases lay between the germline ends. The CDR3 loop is CASSPNADRETQYF. Written as DNA, the CDR3 is TGTGCCAGCTCACCAAACGCGGACAGAGAGACCCAGTACTTC.